The present T cell receptor (beta chain) was sequenced within a study of CD8 T cells in ankylosing spondylitis. This clonotype has just a few counts. Antigen: not known. TCRdb re-derived calls from the 5' RACE reads in MiXCR, one entry per CDR3 protein. The data show roughly 150,000 distinct CDR3 sequences, with 30% to 35% seen just once and approximately 6% held by the top ten. Study findings and constraints: Reported data indicate significant enrichment of disease-linked clones within matched ankylosing spondylitis synovial fluid.

This receptor was obtained from a male donor with ankylosing spondylitis. Sequences were obtained from synovial fluid, either unsorted or a sorted T cell fraction (not recorded which).

DNA for the CDR3: TGTGCCAGCAGCTTTCGGCGGGGGGACACAGATACGCAGTATTTT. It yields the protein CASSFRRGDTDTQYF. J is TRBJ2-3 and V is TRBV11-2; 8 bases align to TRBD2. Germline V lookup: CDR1 SGHAT, CDR2 FQNNGV. The CDR3 loop spans 15 amino acids. The trim removed 3 bases at V and 2 bases at J, leaving 4 bases unmatched.